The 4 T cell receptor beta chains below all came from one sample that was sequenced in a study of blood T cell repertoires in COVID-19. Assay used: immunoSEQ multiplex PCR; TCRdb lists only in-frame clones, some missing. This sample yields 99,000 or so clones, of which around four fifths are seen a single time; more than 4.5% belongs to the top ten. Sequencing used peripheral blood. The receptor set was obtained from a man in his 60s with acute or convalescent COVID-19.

Here the CDR3 DNA reads TGTGCCAGCAGTTACTCCAGGGAGGCTGGCTACACCTTC. It codes for CASSYSREAGYTF. The chain combines TRBV6-6 with TRBJ1-2, with TRBD1 as a possible D gene (5 bases). The CDR3 contains 13 residues. Germline lookup yields CDR1 MNHNY and CDR2 SVGAGI (reference sequence). V was trimmed by 0 bases and J by 7 bases, leaving 9 bases between them.

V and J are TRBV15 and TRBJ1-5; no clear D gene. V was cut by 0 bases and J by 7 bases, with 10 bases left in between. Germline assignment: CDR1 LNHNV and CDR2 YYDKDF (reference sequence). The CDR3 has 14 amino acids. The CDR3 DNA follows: TGTGCCACCAGCAGAGATATGGTCGGGCAGCCCCAGCATTTT. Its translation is CATSRDMVGQPQHF.

The CDR3 reads CASSSAGTGTSEAFF. In nucleotides, the CDR3 is TGTGCCAGTAGTTCGGCCGGGACAGGGACGTCTGAAGCTTTCTTT. The chain carries TRBV19 and TRBJ1-1; 9 bases align to TRBD1. Losses at the gene ends were 5 bases for V and 6 bases for J; bases not matched to a gene: 10. The CDR3 is 15 residues long. Per germline, CDR1 LNHDA and CDR2 SQIVND (reference sequence). The full variable domain, completed using reference TRBV19 and TRBJ1-1, is DGGITQSPKYLFRKEGQNVTLSCEQNLNHDAMYWYRQDPGQGLRLIYYSQIVNDFQKGDIAEGYSVSREKKESFPLTVTSAQKNPTAFYLCASSSAGTGTSEAFFGQGTRLTVV.

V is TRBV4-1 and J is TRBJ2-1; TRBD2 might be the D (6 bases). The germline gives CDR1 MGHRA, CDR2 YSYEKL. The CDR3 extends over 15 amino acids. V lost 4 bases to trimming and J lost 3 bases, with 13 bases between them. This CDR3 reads CASSPRELLYNEQFF. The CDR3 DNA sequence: TGCGCCAGCAGCCCCCGGGAGCTACTCTACAATGAGCAGTTCTTC.